A single sample gave rise to the 5 T cell receptor beta chains below, sequenced in a study of beta chain features in type 1 diabetes. Study-wide results and limits: Shortening that was moderate but significant affected the TCRB CDR3s of Type 1 diabetes patients in all four CD4+ subsets.

These TCRs are of unknown antigen specificity. Sequenced material consisted of expressed TCRB transcripts (all of the isolated RNA was reverse transcribed). Only in-frame clones appear in the TCRdb table, and some are missing; sequencing was by immunoSEQ multiplex PCR. The data contain a few hundred thousand clones, less than 15% of them seen just once; the ten biggest clones take up 0.015%. Sequenced input: naive CD4+ T cells from blood. The receptors derive from a woman between 18 and 30 years old with type 1 diabetes.

This clone appeared a few times. The chain uses TRBV7-9 and TRBJ1-1; 8 positions agree with TRBD1. After removal of 5 bases from V and 5 bases from J, the junction contained 7 bases not matched to a gene. This CDR3 has 14 residues. Germline V gene sequence: CDR1 SEHNR, CDR2 FQNEAQ (reference sequence). CDR3 in amino acids: CASSLNRQGTEAFF. The DNA for the CDR3 is TGTGCCAGCAGCCTAAACCGACAGGGGACTGAAGCTTTCTTT.

This clone has more than one count but fewer than ten. CDR3 coding DNA: TGCGCCAGCAGCCAGCCCAGGGGGGACACCGGGGAGCTGTTTTTT. It is translated as CASSQPRGDTGELFF. This sequence joins TRBV5-1 and TRBJ2-2, with D possibly being TRBD1 (7 bases). V was shortened by 4 bases and J by 3 bases, with 13 bases between the two germline ends. The CDR3 extends over 15 amino acids. The V gene's germline CDR1 is SGHRS and CDR2 YFSETQ.

This clone came up a few times. The same CDR3 is also encoded by other DNA sequences in this sample. The V and J genes are TRBV18 and TRBJ2-5; no definite D call. This CDR3 has 11 amino acids. V lost 3 bases and J 4 bases, leaving 3 bases between the germline ends. The V gene's germline CDR1 is KGHSH and CDR2 LQKENI. This CDR3 reads CASSPRETQYF. The CDR3 DNA is TGTGCCAGCTCACCCAGAGAGACCCAGTACTTC.

The CDR3 here is CASTTGGFGGYTF. The CDR3 DNA is TGTGCCAGCACGACAGGGGGCTTTGGTGGCTACACCTTC. This chain connects TRBV2 to TRBJ1-2; 10 bases align to TRBD1. The V gene's germline CDR1 is SNHLY and CDR2 FYNNEI. After removal of 7 bases from V and 7 bases from J, the junction contained 6 bases not matched to a gene. This CDR3 spans 13 amino acids.

This chain uses TRBV7-9 with TRBJ2-3; 13 bases match TRBD2. The CDR3 contains 18 residues. Trimming removed 6 bases from V and 0 bases from J; junction bases left unmatched: 9. CDR1 and CDR2 (germline): SEHNR, FQNEAQ (reference sequence). This CDR3 reads CASRRGLAGTRSTDTQYF. The CDR3 bases are TGTGCCAGCAGACGGGGACTAGCGGGAACTAGGAGCACAGATACGCAGTATTTT.